Listed here are 32 T cell receptor beta chains from one sample, sequenced in a study of cytomegalovirus exposure and HLA in healthy donors. PCR employed 60 Vbeta and 13 Jbeta primers. Here immunoSEQ multiplex PCR was the method, and the copy in TCRdb shows in-frame clones only, minus some. This sample yields more than 150,000 clones, of which roughly 78% are seen a single time; under 2% belongs to the top ten. The sequencing sample was made of PBMCs. These receptors originate from a woman aged 25 to 39 in good health and CMV-seronegative.

This chain joins TRBV2 and TRBJ1-3; 7 nucleotides agree with TRBD1. Per the germline V gene, CDR1 is SNHLY and CDR2 is FYNNEI. Germline trimming cut 4 bases from V and 4 bases from J; bases unmatched to any gene: 10. CDR3 length equals 16 residues. Here the CDR3 DNA reads TGTGCCAGCAGTGGACCGCGACAGGGCTTCGGAAACACCATATATTTT. This gives the protein CASSGPRQGFGNTIYF.

The rearrangement uses TRBV6-1 and TRBJ2-7; D may be TRBD2 (5 bases). This CDR3 is 15 amino acids long. V was shortened by 1 base and J by 2 bases, with 12 bases between the two germline ends. Germline V CDR1 and CDR2: MNHNS, SASEGT. The CDR3 DNA is TGTGCCAGCAGTGAAGGAGGGTATCCCACCTACGAGCAGTACTTC. This translates into CASSEGGYPTYEQYF.

The CDR3 protein is CAIASVTGTGEAFF. CDR3 DNA sequence: TGTGCCATCGCGAGTGTAACAGGGACCGGTGAAGCTTTCTTT. The chain carries TRBV10-3 and TRBJ1-1; possible D gene TRBD1, 6 bases. Trimming removed 8 bases from V and 7 bases from J, with 20 bases in between. This CDR3 comprises 14 residues. The germline V gene encodes CDR1 ENHRY and CDR2 SYGVKD.

In DNA, the CDR3 is TGCGCCAGCAACCCAGGGGGCGCCGATTTCAACTATGGCTACACCTTC. Its translation: CASNPGGADFNYGYTF. This chain uses TRBV5-1 with TRBJ1-2, with 8 bases lining up with TRBD1. The CDR3 covers 16 residues. V was clipped by 6 bases and J by 2 bases; unmatched bases: 12. Looked up from germline, CDR1 is SGHRS and CDR2 is YFSETQ.

The chain employs TRBV7-2 and TRBJ2-5, with 12 positions matching TRBD2. CDR1 is SGHTA, CDR2 FQGNSA, per germline. Unmatched junction bases numbered 10, after V lost 4 bases and J lost 4 bases. This CDR3 contains 17 residues. The CDR3 sequence: CASSSKLAGGLGETQYF. The CDR3 nucleotides are TGTGCCAGCAGCTCCAAACTAGCGGGGGGCCTAGGAGAGACCCAGTACTTC. The whole variable domain, filled in from reference TRBV7-2 and TRBJ2-5, reads GAGVSQSPSNKVTEKGKDVELRCDPISGHTALYWYRQSLGQGLEFLIYFQGNSAPDKSGLPSDRFSAERTGGSVSTLTIQRTQQEDSAVYLCASSSKLAGGLGETQYFGPGTRLLVL.

J is TRBJ2-7 and V is TRBV6-5, with 9 bases matching TRBD1. The CDR3 covers 14 residues. The junction had 2 bases not matched to a gene; V was cut back by 2 bases and J by 3 bases. CDR1 and CDR2 (germline): MNHEY, SVGAGI. CDR3 sequence (DNA): TGTGCCAGCAGTTACCGGGACAGGGACTACGAGCAGTACTTC. Protein sequence: CASSYRDRDYEQYF.

The rearrangement uses TRBV10-1 and TRBJ1-1; D call uncertain. From germline, CDR1 is WNHNN and CDR2 SYGVQD (reference sequence). The V end was cut by 7 bases, the J end by 2 bases, with 11 bases between. The CDR3 loop spans 13 amino acids. The CDR3 reads CASTAGRNTEAFF. The CDR3 region has the DNA TGCGCCAGCACAGCAGGCCGAAACACTGAAGCTTTCTTT.

This chain connects TRBV9 to TRBJ2-5, with TRBD2 matching 9 bases. The CDR3 has 14 residues. The V and J ends lost 4 bases and 5 bases, in that order; junction bases with no gene match: 6. Germline CDR1 and CDR2: SGDLS and YYNGEE. For the CDR3, the DNA is TGTGCCAGCAGCCCAGGAACTAGCGGGGAGACCCAGTACTTC. Protein sequence: CASSPGTSGETQYF. Combining the CDR3 with reference TRBV9 and TRBJ2-5 gives the whole variable domain DSGVTQTPKHLITATGQRVTLRCSPRSGDLSVYWYQQSLDQGLQFLIQYYNGEERAKGNILERFSAQQFPDLHSELNLSSLELGDSALYFCASSPGTSGETQYFGPGTRLLVL.

The CDR3, as DNA: TGTGCCAGCAGTAGAGCAGGGGGAATTGGCACTGAAGCTTTCTTT. Its translation: CASSRAGGIGTEAFF. The V and J genes are TRBV6-4 and TRBJ1-1; 7 bases line up with TRBD1. The germline V gene encodes CDR1 MRHNA and CDR2 SNTAGT. The CDR3 is 15 amino acids. The V and J ends lost 5 bases and 4 bases, in that order; junction bases with no gene match: 10.

Here the CDR3 reads CASSQVSGLAAGGYNEQFF. The DNA of the CDR3 is TGCGCCAGCAGCCAAGTCTCTGGACTAGCTGCGGGGGGTTACAATGAGCAGTTCTTC. The chain combines TRBV4-3 with TRBJ2-1, with 8 bases identical to TRBD2. The germline CDR1 and CDR2 sequences are LGHNA and YSLEER. The CDR3 runs 19 residues. J was trimmed by 4 bases and V by 1 base; bases with no gene match: 15.

V is TRBV23-1 and J is TRBJ2-7; a possible D gene is TRBD2 (6 bases). TRBV23-1 is recorded as an ORF, its role being uncertain. V lost 0 bases and J lost 6, with 21 bases in between. The CDR3 covers 17 residues. The CDR3 region is CASSQSRRGKGVIEQYF. CDR3 nucleotides: TGCGCCAGCAGTCAATCGAGGAGGGGTAAAGGGGTGATCGAGCAGTACTTC.

This clone was seen only once. V and J are TRBV5-1 and TRBJ2-5; weak D call: TRBD1 (5 bases). Germline CDR1 reads SGHRS; CDR2 reads YFSETQ. V lost 3 bases, J lost 1 base, and 13 bases lay in between. This CDR3 has 15 residues. The CDR3 reads CASSSPSGAQETQYF. As DNA, the CDR3 is TGCGCCAGCAGCTCACCCAGTGGGGCCCAAGAGACCCAGTACTTC.

The rearrangement links TRBV5-1 to TRBJ1-5; no definite D call. CDR1 SGHRS and CDR2 YFSETQ come from the germline V gene. Trimming cost V 2 bases and J 4 bases, with 7 bases left between them. The CDR3 spans 13 residues. DNA of the CDR3: TGCGCCAGCAGCTTTTCTTTGAATCAGCCCCAGCATTTT. Translating it yields CASSFSLNQPQHF.

V gene TRBV29-1 combines with J gene TRBJ2-4; maybe TRBD2 (5 bases). The CDR3 is 11 amino acids. The V gene lost 4 bases and the J gene lost 5 bases, with 6 bases spanning the gap. Looked up from germline, CDR1 is SQVTM and CDR2 is ANQGSEA. The CDR3 DNA is TGCAGCGTTGTCGGGGAAAACATTCAGTACTTC. Its protein is CSVVGENIQYF.

This clone turned up a few times. The chain uses TRBV25-1 and TRBJ1-2, with 9 bases that match TRBD1. CDR1 and CDR2 from the germline V gene are MGHDK and SYGVNS. V lost 6 bases, J lost 7 bases, and 6 bases stayed unmatched. The CDR3 sequence is 13 residues long. The CDR3 DNA sequence: TGTGCCAGCAGGGGACAGGGAAGGCGTGGCTACACCTTC. Translated: CASRGQGRRGYTF.

In its sample, this clone was seen once. The rearrangement links TRBV7-8 to TRBJ1-6; 9 bases agree with TRBD1. Germline V lookup: CDR1 SGHVS, CDR2 FQNEAQ. With 3 bases clipped from V and 0 bases from J, the junction kept 3 bases outside the gene matches. The CDR3 totals 17 residues. Here the CDR3 DNA reads TGTGCCAGCAGCTTTTCGACAGGGGGCTCCTATAATTCACCCCTCCACTTT. Its protein product is CASSFSTGGSYNSPLHF.

The rearrangement joins TRBV28 to TRBJ1-2; no firm D call. The CDR3 has 13 residues. Germline V gives CDR1 MDHEN, CDR2 SYDVKM. Trimming removed 7 bases from V and 3 bases from J, with 12 bases in between. This CDR3 reads CASTDLRDYGYTF. The CDR3 region has the DNA TGTGCCAGCACAGACCTTCGGGACTATGGCTACACCTTC.

This clone was found a few times. The chain is built from TRBV9 and TRBJ2-7; weak D call: TRBD2 (5 bases). CDR3 length: 14 amino acids. Germline V CDR1 and CDR2: SGDLS, YYNGEE. V lost 3 bases and J lost 3, with 13 bases in between. The CDR3 bases are TGTGCCAGCAGCGAGGGAGTCGGGCTCTACGAGCAGTACTTC. Protein sequence: CASSEGVGLYEQYF. Using reference TRBV9 and TRBJ2-7 for the parts outside the CDR3, the full variable domain is DSGVTQTPKHLITATGQRVTLRCSPRSGDLSVYWYQQSLDQGLQFLIQYYNGEERAKGNILERFSAQQFPDLHSELNLSSLELGDSALYFCASSEGVGLYEQYFGPGTRLTVT.

V is TRBV14 and J is TRBJ1-2; maybe TRBD1 (5 bases). Germline CDR1 is SGHDN and CDR2 is FVKESK. The CDR3 is 13 residues long. V was trimmed by 4 bases and J by 1 base, leaving 7 bases between them. The CDR3 loop reads CASSRQINYGYTF. For the CDR3, the DNA is TGTGCCAGCAGCCGACAGATTAACTATGGCTACACCTTC.

The chain employs TRBV7-9 and TRBJ2-7; possible D gene TRBD2, 6 bases. CDR3 length: 15 residues. Per germline, CDR1 SEHNR and CDR2 FQNEAQ (reference sequence). The V and J ends lost 1 base and 3 bases respectively, with 13 bases between them. CDR3 residues: CASSLGLSGGYEQYF. The DNA of the CDR3 is TGTGCCAGCAGCTTAGGCCTTTCCGGGGGCTACGAGCAGTACTTC.

This sequence joins TRBV6-5 and TRBJ2-7, with 9 bases that match TRBD1. The CDR3 contains 14 residues. Unmatched junction bases numbered 6, after V lost 6 bases and J lost 3 bases. Per the germline V gene, CDR1 is MNHEY and CDR2 is SVGAGI. Here the CDR3 DNA reads TGTGCCAGCAGGCGAGGACAGGGGAGCTACGAGCAGTACTTC. Amino acids: CASRRGQGSYEQYF.

Of note for this clone: Other nucleotide sequences from this sample produce the same CDR3. This sequence joins TRBV2 and TRBJ1-4, with D maybe TRBD1 (6 bases). This CDR3 contains 14 residues. Germline CDR1 SNHLY, CDR2 FYNNEI. V lost 3 bases, J lost 8 bases, and 13 bases lay in between. In DNA form, the CDR3 reads TGTGCCAGCAGTGAGAGGGGGAGAGGAGAAAAACTGTTTTTT. This codes for CASSERGRGEKLFF.

The J gene is TRBJ2-7, the V gene TRBV30, with TRBD1 matching over 7 bases. Germline V gene sequence: CDR1 GTSNPN, CDR2 SVGIG (reference sequence). V was pared by 2 bases and J by 6 bases, with 7 bases of the junction left unmatched. The CDR3 consists of 13 residues. The CDR3 DNA reads TGTGCCTGGAGTATGGTCAGGGGGAGCGAGCAGTACTTC. This codes for CAWSMVRGSEQYF.

In this sample, this clone turned up a few times. This rearrangement joins TRBV6-5 to TRBJ2-7; D is uncertain. The CDR3 runs 14 residues. Between the trimmed V and J ends, which lost 2 bases and 0 bases, there was a span of 8 bases. Germline V gene lookup returns CDR1 MNHEY and CDR2 SVGAGI. CDR3 sequence: CASSYGWSSYEQYF. DNA for the CDR3: TGTGCCAGCAGTTACGGGTGGAGCTCCTACGAGCAGTACTTC.

CDR3 sequence: CASSQGSNSPTYEQYF. CDR3 coding DNA: TGCGCCAGCAGCCAAGGTTCGAACTCACCTACCTACGAGCAGTACTTC. The V and J genes are TRBV4-3 and TRBJ2-7; D call uncertain. The germline V gene has CDR1 LGHNA and CDR2 YSLEER. The CDR3 consists of 16 residues. V dropped 1 base and J dropped 2 bases, with 15 bases sitting between them.

V and J are TRBV30 and TRBJ1-4, with TRBD1 matching over 11 bases. The trim removed 3 bases at V and 2 bases at J, leaving 11 bases unmatched. This CDR3 contains 18 residues. Germline CDR1 reads GTSNPN; CDR2 reads SVGIG (reference sequence). CDR3 in DNA: TGTGCCTGGAGGGTAGGACAGGGGGCGGTTTCGACTAATGAAAAACTGTTTTTT. This codes for CAWRVGQGAVSTNEKLFF.

This rearrangement joins TRBV29-1 to TRBJ1-1; TRBD1 matches 9 bases. There are 15 residues in the CDR3. Germline-derived CDR1 and CDR2 are SQVTM and ANQGSEA. Losses at the gene ends were 5 bases for V and 3 bases for J; bases not matched to a gene: 10. This CDR3 reads CSVQGQGLGDTEAFF. The CDR3 DNA reads as TGCAGCGTTCAAGGACAGGGGTTAGGGGACACTGAAGCTTTCTTT.

The chain joins TRBV7-9 to TRBJ1-2; TRBD1 is a possible D gene (5 bases). The germline gives CDR1 SEHNR, CDR2 FQNEAQ (reference sequence). V shed 1 base and J shed 4 bases, with 16 bases lying between them. The CDR3 has 16 residues. The CDR3 protein is CASSLGAGQRRYGYTF. DNA of the CDR3: TGTGCCAGCAGCTTAGGGGCGGGGCAGAGACGCTATGGCTACACCTTC.

This sequence joins TRBV7-3 and TRBJ2-2, with a possible D match to TRBD1 (5 bases). Germline V gene data show CDR1 as SGHTA and CDR2 as FQGTGA. The V end lost 4 bases, the J end lost 1 base, and 13 bases lay between the germline ends. This CDR3 comprises 16 residues. The CDR3 sequence is CASSSPDTMNTGELFF. Written as DNA, the CDR3 is TGTGCCAGCAGCTCACCGGACACGATGAACACCGGGGAGCTGTTTTTT.

The chain recombines TRBV13 with TRBJ2-5, with TRBD2 as a possible D gene (5 bases). Germline CDR1 and CDR2: PRHDT and FYEKMQ (reference sequence). V was shortened by 0 bases and J by 5 bases, with 10 bases between the two germline ends. The CDR3 runs 14 residues. This CDR3 is CASSLGAGVETQYF. In DNA form, the CDR3 reads TGTGCCAGCAGCTTAGGCGCCGGGGTTGAGACCCAGTACTTC.

This chain uses TRBV2 with TRBJ1-2, with D possibly matching TRBD1 (5 bases). The CDR3 is 12 amino acids. Germline values: CDR1 SNHLY, CDR2 FYNNEI. With 6 bases removed from V and 4 bases from J, the gap between germline ends came to 9 bases. CDR3 DNA sequence: TGTGCCAGCAGGCCAGGGATCTATGGCTACACCTTC. Translated, it gives CASRPGIYGYTF.

The chain joins TRBV30 to TRBJ1-5, with D perhaps TRBD1 (6 bases). This CDR3 spans 14 amino acids. Trimming took off 1 base at V and 7 bases at J, with 14 bases between the two ends. Per the germline V gene, CDR1 is GTSNPN and CDR2 is SVGIG (reference sequence). The CDR3 DNA reads TGTGCCTGGAGTGCCGCGGGGGCCGGGCAGCCCCAGCATTTT. As protein: CAWSAAGAGQPQHF.